Below, 25 T cell receptor beta chains from the same sample are listed, as sequenced in a study of CD8 T cells in Susac syndrome. After extraction with the RNeasy kit, roughly 0.45 to 1 ug of the RNA was reverse transcribed using random hexamers. TCRdb reprocessed the immunoSEQ multiplex PCR reads via MiXCR and lists one record per CDR3 protein. The sample contains 100,000 to 150,000 distinct CDR3 sequences, about 94% of which appear only once. Sequencing was performed on CD4+ T cells from PBMCs. The receptors were gathered from a human donor in good health.

On this clonotype itself: It is unclear where the CDR3 begins or ends on the DNA, so no DNA is shown, and the CDR3 is as TCRdb lists it. The gene calls are TRBV28 and TRBJ1-4; the table's D call TRBD1 went unverified against the DNA. The germline V gene has CDR1 MDHEN and CDR2 SYDVKM. Both ends counted, the CDR3 spans 12 residues. CDR3 in amino acids: CASLSGPHELFF.

The rearrangement links TRBV29-1 to TRBJ2-1, with TRBD2 identical over 14 bases. CDR3 length: 15 amino acids. Per germline, CDR1 SQVTM and CDR2 ANQGSEA. V lost 5 bases to trimming and J lost 5 bases; unmatched junction nucleotides: 5. The CDR3 coding sequence is TGCAGCGTTCGTGGGGGACTAGCGGGGGACAATGAGCAGTTCTTC. Residues: CSVRGGLAGDNEQFF.

In its sample, this clonotype was seen once. The chain carries TRBV20-1 and TRBJ2-3; 8 nucleotides agree with TRBD1. Per the germline V gene, CDR1 is DFQATT and CDR2 is SNEGSKA (reference sequence). The junction had 6 bases not matched to a gene; V was cut back by 2 bases and J by 8 bases. This CDR3 comprises 13 residues. CDR3 loop: CSARMQGAVTQYF. CDR3 in DNA: TGCAGTGCTAGAATGCAGGGGGCTGTTACGCAGTATTTT.

The chain employs TRBV7-2 and TRBJ2-7; D may be TRBD1 or TRBD2 (5 bases each). The V gene lost 5 bases and the J gene lost 3 bases, with 11 bases spanning the gap. Germline CDR1 SGHTA, CDR2 FQGNSA. This CDR3 spans 13 amino acids. The CDR3 spells CASSRDGIYEQYF. The CDR3 nucleotides are TGTGCCAGCAGCAGGGACGGGATCTACGAGCAGTACTTC. Full variable domain (remainder filled in from reference TRBV7-2 and TRBJ2-7): GAGVSQSPSNKVTEKGKDVELRCDPISGHTALYWYRQSLGQGLEFLIYFQGNSAPDKSGLPSDRFSAERTGGSVSTLTIQRTQQEDSAVYLCASSRDGIYEQYFGPGTRLTVT.

The chain couples TRBV7-2 to TRBJ2-1, with a possible D match to TRBD2 (5 bases). V was cut by 1 base and J by 7 bases, with 14 bases left in between. The CDR3 length is 15 residues. CDR1 and CDR2 (germline): SGHTA, FQGNSA. CDR3 DNA sequence: TGTGCCAGCAGCTTAGATAGCCTAGCCCCGAATGAGCAGTTCTTC. Protein sequence: CASSLDSLAPNEQFF.

CDR3 region: CAISESAGSQPQHF. CDR3 bases: TGTGCCATCAGTGAGTCAGCAGGGTCACAGCCCCAGCATTTT. J is TRBJ1-5 and V is TRBV10-3; weak D call: TRBD1 (5 bases). Germline V gene sequence: CDR1 ENHRY, CDR2 SYGVKD. V dropped 0 bases and J dropped 7 bases, with 10 bases sitting between them. The CDR3 is made up of 14 amino acids.

This clonotype has a single count. The genes are TRBV15 and TRBJ2-3; D possibly corresponds to TRBD2 (5 bases). Trimming shortened V by 1 base and J by 1 base, and 9 bases separated the two germline ends. The CDR3 runs to 15 residues. Germline lookup yields CDR1 LNHNV and CDR2 YYDKDF (reference sequence). CDR3 in DNA: TGTGCCACCAGCAGAGCCGGGGTACGCACAGATACGCAGTATTTT. Translation: CATSRAGVRTDTQYF.

The V and J genes are TRBV6-5 and TRBJ1-2; D unclear. Germline V gene lookup returns CDR1 MNHEY and CDR2 SVGAGI. V lost 0 bases, J lost 8 bases, and 7 bases lay in between. CDR3 length: 12 amino acids. In DNA form, the CDR3 reads TGTGCCAGCAGTTACTCGGGCGAAGGCTACACCTTC. Encoded protein: CASSYSGEGYTF.

The rearrangement links TRBV6-6 to TRBJ1-1, with 10 bases lining up with TRBD1. Germline V gene data show CDR1 as MNHNY and CDR2 as SVGAGI (reference sequence). This CDR3 is built from 14 residues. V dropped 2 bases and J dropped 10; count of bases not matched to a gene: 7. The CDR3 DNA sequence: TGTGCCAGCAGTTACGGACAGGGGGTCTCGGTAGCTTTCTTT. Its translation is CASSYGQGVSVAFF.

This clonotype was detected only once. V and J are TRBV23-1 and TRBJ1-5, with TRBD1 matching over 7 bases. TRBV23-1 is flagged as an ORF with uncertain function. This CDR3 is built from 17 residues. V trimming: 0 bases; J trimming: 1 base; junction bases outside the gene matches: 6. The CDR3 DNA is TGCGCCAGCAGTCAATCTCCCCCAGGGGGGAGCAATCAGCCCCAGCATTTT. It yields the protein CASSQSPPGGSNQPQHF.

J is TRBJ2-3 and V is TRBV4-1; unclear D gene. The germline CDR1 and CDR2 sequences are MGHRA and YSYEKL. CDR3 length equals 13 residues. The V end was cut by 3 bases, the J end by 5 bases, with 9 bases between. CDR3 residues: CASSQPWGDTQYF. CDR3 in DNA: TGCGCCAGCAGCCAGCCCTGGGGAGATACGCAGTATTTT.

V is TRBV9 and J is TRBJ1-2, with 7 positions matching TRBD1. CDR1 SGDLS and CDR2 YYNGEE come from the germline V gene. V lost 3 bases, J lost 7 bases, and 9 bases stayed unmatched. The length of the CDR3 is 14 residues. CDR3 region: CASSAGQVVSGYTF. The DNA for the CDR3 is TGTGCCAGCAGCGCAGGACAGGTAGTATCTGGCTACACCTTC.

The chain combines TRBV3-1 with TRBJ2-1; D unresolved. CDR3 size: 12 residues. Trimming took off 6 bases at V and 5 bases at J, with 8 bases between the two ends. Germline V gene lookup returns CDR1 LGHDT and CDR2 YNNKEL (reference sequence). CDR3 nucleotide sequence: TGTGCCAGCAGTAACTATGACAATGAGCAGTTCTTC. It yields the protein CASSNYDNEQFF.

This chain connects TRBV7-9 to TRBJ2-7; D perhaps matches TRBD2 (5 bases). CDR3 size: 15 residues. Germline V gene sequence: CDR1 SEHNR, CDR2 FQNEAQ (reference sequence). V was cut by 5 bases and J by 3 bases, with 17 bases left in between. In DNA form, the CDR3 reads TGTGCCAGCAGCCAAGGGAGAGGCCTGATCTACGAGCAGTACTTC. Translation: CASSQGRGLIYEQYF.

CDR3 in DNA: TGTGCCAGCAGCATACAGGGAGGTCGCAATCAGCCCCAGCATTTT. Protein: CASSIQGGRNQPQHF. The chain recombines TRBV2 with TRBJ1-5; maybe TRBD1 (6 bases). This CDR3 is built from 15 residues. V was trimmed by 6 bases and J by 2 bases, leaving 14 bases between them. Germline V gene sequence: CDR1 SNHLY, CDR2 FYNNEI.

The genes are TRBV2 and TRBJ1-4; TRBD1 agrees at 9 bases. The germline gives CDR1 SNHLY, CDR2 FYNNEI. V was clipped by 7 bases and J by 8 bases; unmatched bases: 8. This CDR3 has 14 residues. CDR3: CASTKQGAGEKLFF. CDR3 bases: TGTGCCAGCACAAAACAGGGGGCGGGGGAAAAACTGTTTTTT.

The chain uses TRBV14 and TRBJ2-7; the D is unclear. The CDR3 is 13 residues long. Between the trimmed V and J ends, which lost 0 bases and 4 bases, there was a span of 7 bases. CDR1 SGHDN and CDR2 FVKESK come from the germline V gene. CDR3 nucleotide sequence: TGTGCCAGCAGCCAAGAGCTCGGTTACGAGCAGTACTTC. Translated, it gives CASSQELGYEQYF. Together with reference TRBV14 and TRBJ2-7, the CDR3 gives the full variable domain: EAGVTQFPSHSVIEKGQTVTLRCDPISGHDNLYWYRRVMGKEIKFLLHFVKESKQDESGMPNNRFLAERTGGTYSTLKVQPAELEDSGVYFCASSQELGYEQYFGPGTRLTVT.

This sequence joins TRBV2 and TRBJ1-2, with no clear D. CDR1 is SNHLY, CDR2 FYNNEI, per germline. Trimming removed 3 bases at V and 4 bases at J, with 12 bases between. The CDR3 has 14 residues. The CDR3: CASSEVGVRYGYTF. The DNA of the CDR3 is TGTGCCAGCAGTGAGGTTGGGGTACGCTATGGCTACACCTTC.

This clonotype is a singleton in its sample. The V call is TRBV6-5, the J call TRBJ2-1; 11 bases fit TRBD2. Germline CDR1 and CDR2: MNHEY and SVGAGI. The CDR3 has 20 amino acids. V lost 0 bases, J lost 1 base, and 11 bases stayed unmatched. CDR3: CASSYSGTSGLRGSYNEQFF. DNA for the CDR3: TGTGCCAGCAGTTACTCCGGGACTAGCGGACTCCGTGGGTCCTACAATGAGCAGTTCTTC.

On this clonotype itself: Compared with germline, one end of the junction differs, possibly owing to a read error. The chain uses TRBV20-1 and TRBJ2-5; a weak D match, TRBD2 (5 bases). Per germline, CDR1 DFQATT and CDR2 SNEGSKA (reference sequence). The CDR3 runs to 15 residues. In DNA, the CDR3 is TGCAGTGCTGGAGAACCGGACTGGTACCAAGAGACCCAGTACTTC. Translated: CSAGEPDWYQETQYF.

This chain uses TRBV18 with TRBJ2-5; no firm D call. The V end lost 0 bases, the J end lost 0 bases, and 2 bases lay between the germline ends. Germline-derived CDR1 and CDR2 are KGHSH and LQKENI. There are 13 residues in the CDR3. CDR3 loop: CASSPPHQETQYF. The CDR3 DNA reads as TGTGCCAGCTCACCACCCCACCAAGAGACCCAGTACTTC.

The chain uses TRBV3-1 and TRBJ1-1, with TRBD1 matching 9 bases. The CDR3 length is 16 residues. V trimming: 3 bases; J trimming: 1 base; junction bases outside the gene matches: 6. Germline lookup yields CDR1 LGHDT and CDR2 YNNKEL (reference sequence). In DNA form, the CDR3 reads TGTGCCAGCAGCCAGTCCGACAGGGGGTCGAACACTGAAGCTTTCTTT. This codes for CASSQSDRGSNTEAFF.

V gene TRBV6-5 combines with J gene TRBJ1-1; D not resolved. The CDR3 length is 17 residues. The V end was cut by 0 bases, the J end by 1 base, with 15 bases between. CDR1 MNHEY and CDR2 SVGAGI come from the germline V gene. The CDR3 DNA sequence: TGTGCCAGCAGTTACTCCTCTGTGGGATCCTGGAACACTGAAGCTTTCTTT. As protein: CASSYSSVGSWNTEAFF.

This clonotype has only one observation. The chain carries TRBV5-6 and TRBJ1-4; no definite D call. The CDR3 length is 13 residues. Trimming left V 3 bases short and J 4 bases short, with 7 bases between. Germline V gives CDR1 SGHDT, CDR2 YYEEEE. The CDR3 DNA reads TGTGCCAGCAGCTCCCAAAATAATGAAAAACTGTTTTTT. Translated, it gives CASSSQNNEKLFF.

The rearrangement joins TRBV15 to TRBJ2-1; D unresolved. Trimming took 0 bases from V and 5 from J, leaving 2 bases between them. The CDR3 loop spans 12 amino acids. Germline V CDR1 and CDR2: LNHNV, YYDKDF (reference sequence). The chain's CDR3 is CATSRENNEQFF. Here the CDR3 DNA reads TGTGCCACCAGCAGAGAAAACAATGAGCAGTTCTTC.